The entry below describes one T cell receptor beta chain. As originally analysed: It was from reference gene primer amplification that nucleated cell counts were estimated. The table came from immunoSEQ multiplex PCR; TCRdb's copy has only in-frame clones and leaves some out. The DNA was the basis for D and trimming; V, J and clone size are from that table. The sample carries more than 90,000 clones, approximately 92% recorded once. The sample originates from a study of blood T cell repertoires in COVID-19. Study as a whole: From T cells, B-cell-depleted T cells, or PBMCs came the material, which was cDNA or gDNA.

Germline assignment: CDR1 ENHRY and CDR2 SYGVKD. The CDR3 runs 15 residues. Trimming at V came to 6 bases and at J to 4 bases, leaving 6 bases not matched to a gene. Sequenced input: peripheral blood. The chain links TRBV10-3 to TRBJ1-2; 12 positions agree with TRBD1. The clonotype was recovered from a man in his fifties or sixties with active COVID-19. The CDR3 DNA follows: TGTGCCATCAGCGGGACAGGGGGCATAGGCTATGGCTACACCTTC. It is translated as CAISGTGGIGYGYTF.